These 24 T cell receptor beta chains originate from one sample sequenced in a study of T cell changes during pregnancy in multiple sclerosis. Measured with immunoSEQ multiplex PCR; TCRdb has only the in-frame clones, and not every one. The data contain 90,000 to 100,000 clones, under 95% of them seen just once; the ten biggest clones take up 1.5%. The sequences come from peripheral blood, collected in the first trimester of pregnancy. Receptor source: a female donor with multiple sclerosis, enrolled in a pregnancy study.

The CDR3 sequence is CASIEGTGELFF. The CDR3 DNA reads as TGTGCCAGCATTGAGGGTACCGGGGAGCTGTTTTTT. J is TRBJ2-2 and V is TRBV7-8; weak D call: TRBD2 (5 bases). The V gene's germline CDR1 is SGHVS and CDR2 FQNEAQ. Trimming shortened V by 7 bases and J by 5 bases, and 8 bases separated the two germline ends. The CDR3 sequence is 12 residues long.

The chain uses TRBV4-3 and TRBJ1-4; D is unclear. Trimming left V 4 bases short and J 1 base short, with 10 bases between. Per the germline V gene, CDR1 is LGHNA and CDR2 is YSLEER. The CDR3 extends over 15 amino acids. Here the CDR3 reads CASSPWAGTNEKLFF. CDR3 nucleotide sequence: TGCGCCAGCAGCCCGTGGGCGGGAACTAATGAAAAACTGTTTTTT.

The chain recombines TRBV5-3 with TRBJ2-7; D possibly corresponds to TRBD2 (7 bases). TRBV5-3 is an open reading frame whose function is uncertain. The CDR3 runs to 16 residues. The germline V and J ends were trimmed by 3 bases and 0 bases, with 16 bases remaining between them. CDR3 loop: CARSWGGAKSSYEQYF. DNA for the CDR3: TGTGCCAGAAGCTGGGGGGGGGCGAAAAGCTCCTACGAGCAGTACTTC.

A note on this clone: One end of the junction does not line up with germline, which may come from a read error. The DNA for the CDR3 is TGTGCCAGCAGCATAGACAGGCAGTCCTACAATGAGCAGTTCTTC. This translates into CASSIDRQSYNEQFF. V and J are TRBV11-2 and TRBJ2-1, with D tentatively TRBD1 (6 bases). There are 15 residues in the CDR3. CDR1 is SGHAT and CDR2 is FQNNGV in the germline V gene.

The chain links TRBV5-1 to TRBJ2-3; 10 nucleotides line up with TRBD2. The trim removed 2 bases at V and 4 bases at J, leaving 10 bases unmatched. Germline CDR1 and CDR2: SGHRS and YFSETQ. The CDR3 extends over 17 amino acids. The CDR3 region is CASSFTLAGVVADTQYF. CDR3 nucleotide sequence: TGCGCCAGCAGCTTCACGCTAGCGGGAGTCGTTGCAGATACGCAGTATTTT.

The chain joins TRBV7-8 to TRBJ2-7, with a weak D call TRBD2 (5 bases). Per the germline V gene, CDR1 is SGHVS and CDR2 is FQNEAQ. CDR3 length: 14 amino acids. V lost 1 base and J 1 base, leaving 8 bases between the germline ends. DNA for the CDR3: TGTGCCAGCAGCTTAGTTAGGACTTCCTACGAGCAGTACTTC. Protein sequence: CASSLVRTSYEQYF.

CDR3 coding DNA: TGTGCCAGCAGCTTTGGAGCGGACACTGAAGCTTTCTTT. Translation gives CASSFGADTEAFF. This chain connects TRBV27 to TRBJ1-1; D gene uncertain. V was shortened by 6 bases and J by 3 bases, with 11 bases between the two germline ends. CDR1 and CDR2 (germline): MNHEY, SMNVEV (reference sequence). CDR3 length equals 13 residues.

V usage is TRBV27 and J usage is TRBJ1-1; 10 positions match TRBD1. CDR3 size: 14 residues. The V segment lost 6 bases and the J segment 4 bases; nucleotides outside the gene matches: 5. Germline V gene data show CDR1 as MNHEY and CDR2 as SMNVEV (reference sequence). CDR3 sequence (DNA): TGTGCCAGCAGAAGACAGGGGGCGACCACTGAAGCTTTCTTT. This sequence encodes CASRRQGATTEAFF.

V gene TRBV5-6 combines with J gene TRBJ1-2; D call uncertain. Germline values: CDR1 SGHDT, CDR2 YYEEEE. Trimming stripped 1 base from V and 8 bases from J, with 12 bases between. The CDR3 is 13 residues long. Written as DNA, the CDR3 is TGTGCCAGCAGCTTGTTGGCAGGCGACGGCTACACCTTC. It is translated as CASSLLAGDGYTF.

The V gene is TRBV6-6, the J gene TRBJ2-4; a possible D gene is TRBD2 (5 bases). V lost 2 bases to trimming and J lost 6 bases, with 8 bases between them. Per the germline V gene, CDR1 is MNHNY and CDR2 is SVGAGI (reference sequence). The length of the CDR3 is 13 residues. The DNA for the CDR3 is TGTGCCAGCAGTTACACGGCGGGAAACATTCAGTACTTC. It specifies CASSYTAGNIQYF.

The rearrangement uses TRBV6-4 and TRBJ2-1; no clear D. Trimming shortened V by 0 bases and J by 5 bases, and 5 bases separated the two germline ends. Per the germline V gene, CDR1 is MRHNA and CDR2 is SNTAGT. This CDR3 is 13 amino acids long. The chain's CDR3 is CASSDSLNNEQFF. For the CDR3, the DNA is TGTGCCAGCAGTGACTCCTTAAACAATGAGCAGTTCTTC.

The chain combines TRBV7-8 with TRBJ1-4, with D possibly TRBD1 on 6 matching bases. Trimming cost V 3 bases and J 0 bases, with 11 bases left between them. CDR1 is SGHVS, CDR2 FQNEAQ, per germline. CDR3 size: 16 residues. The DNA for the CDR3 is TGTGCCAGCAGCTTCCGGACAGCCTCAACTAATGAAAAACTGTTTTTT. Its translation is CASSFRTASTNEKLFF.

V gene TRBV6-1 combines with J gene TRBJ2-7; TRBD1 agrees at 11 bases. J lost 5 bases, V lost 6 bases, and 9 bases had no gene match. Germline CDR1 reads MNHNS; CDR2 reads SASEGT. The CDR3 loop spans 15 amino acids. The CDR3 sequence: CASSAIPGQGDEQYF. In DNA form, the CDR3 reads TGTGCCAGCAGCGCTATACCGGGACAGGGGGACGAGCAGTACTTC.

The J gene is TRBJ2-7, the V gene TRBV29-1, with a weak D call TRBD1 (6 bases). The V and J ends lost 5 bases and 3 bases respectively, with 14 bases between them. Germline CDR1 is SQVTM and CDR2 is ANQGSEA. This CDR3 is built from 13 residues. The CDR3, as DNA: TGCAGCGTTCGTGCAGGGGCGAACTACGAGCAGTACTTC. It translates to CSVRAGANYEQYF.

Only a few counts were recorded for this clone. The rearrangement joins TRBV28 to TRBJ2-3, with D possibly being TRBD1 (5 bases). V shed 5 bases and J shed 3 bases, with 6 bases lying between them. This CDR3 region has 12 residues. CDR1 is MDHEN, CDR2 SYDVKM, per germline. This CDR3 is CASSQGTDTQYF. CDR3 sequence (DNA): TGTGCCAGCAGTCAGGGTACAGATACGCAGTATTTT.

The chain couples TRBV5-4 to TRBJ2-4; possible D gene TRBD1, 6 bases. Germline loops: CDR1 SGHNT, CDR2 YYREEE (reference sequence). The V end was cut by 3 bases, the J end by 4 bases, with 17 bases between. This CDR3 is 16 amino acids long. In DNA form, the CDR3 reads TGTGCCAGCAGCTCAGATTCCTGGGGGCTGAAAAACATTCAGTACTTC. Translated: CASSSDSWGLKNIQYF.

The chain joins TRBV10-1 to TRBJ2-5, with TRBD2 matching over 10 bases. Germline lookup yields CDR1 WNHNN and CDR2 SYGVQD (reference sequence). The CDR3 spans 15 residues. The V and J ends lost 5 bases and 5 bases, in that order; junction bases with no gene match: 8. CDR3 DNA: TGCGCCAGCAGTTTTCGGACTAGCGGCGCGGAGACCCAGTACTTC. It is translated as CASSFRTSGAETQYF.

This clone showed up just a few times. The CDR3 DNA follows: TGTGCCAGCAGTTTATCGGGGGGGGGTCTAACTGAAGCTTTCTTT. Residues: CASSLSGGGLTEAFF. V gene TRBV27 combines with J gene TRBJ1-1; weak D call: TRBD1 (5 bases). The germline V and J ends were trimmed by 0 bases and 5 bases, with 13 bases remaining between them. The CDR3 runs to 15 residues. CDR1 is MNHEY and CDR2 is SMNVEV in the germline V gene (reference sequence).

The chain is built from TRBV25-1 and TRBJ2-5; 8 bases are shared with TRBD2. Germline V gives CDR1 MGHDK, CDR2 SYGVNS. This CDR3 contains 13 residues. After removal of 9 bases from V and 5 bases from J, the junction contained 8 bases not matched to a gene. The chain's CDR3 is CASLEREWETQYF. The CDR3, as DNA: TGTGCCAGTCTCGAGCGGGAGTGGGAGACCCAGTACTTC.

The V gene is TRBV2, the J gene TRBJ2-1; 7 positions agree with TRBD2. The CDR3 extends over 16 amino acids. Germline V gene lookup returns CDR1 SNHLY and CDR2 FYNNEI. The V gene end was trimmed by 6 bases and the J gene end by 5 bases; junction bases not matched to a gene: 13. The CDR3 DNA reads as TGTGCCAGCAGGGTTGTCGGGGGAGGGCCCCACAATGAGCAGTTCTTC. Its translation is CASRVVGGGPHNEQFF.

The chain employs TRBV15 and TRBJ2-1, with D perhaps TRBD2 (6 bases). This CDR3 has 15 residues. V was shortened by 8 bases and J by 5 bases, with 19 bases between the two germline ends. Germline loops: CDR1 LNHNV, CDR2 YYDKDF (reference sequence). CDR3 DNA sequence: TGTGCCACCGGCCCAACGGCGGGACCGCACAATGAGCAGTTCTTC. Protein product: CATGPTAGPHNEQFF.

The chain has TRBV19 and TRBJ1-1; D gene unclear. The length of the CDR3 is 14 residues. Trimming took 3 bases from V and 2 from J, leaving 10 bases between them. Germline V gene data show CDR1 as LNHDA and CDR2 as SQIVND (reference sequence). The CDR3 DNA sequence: TGTGCCAGTAGTATCTGGCAAGAAAACACTGAAGCTTTCTTT. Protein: CASSIWQENTEAFF. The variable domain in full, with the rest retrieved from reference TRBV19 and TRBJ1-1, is DGGITQSPKYLFRKEGQNVTLSCEQNLNHDAMYWYRQDPGQGLRLIYYSQIVNDFQKGDIAEGYSVSREKKESFPLTVTSAQKNPTAFYLCASSIWQENTEAFFGQGTRLTVV.

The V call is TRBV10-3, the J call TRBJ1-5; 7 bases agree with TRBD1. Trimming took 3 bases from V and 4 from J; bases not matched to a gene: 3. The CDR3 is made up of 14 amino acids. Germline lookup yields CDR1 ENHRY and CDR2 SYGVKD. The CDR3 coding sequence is TGTGCCATCAGTGAAGGGGGCGGTAATCAGCCCCAGCATTTT. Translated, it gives CAISEGGGNQPQHF.

This CDR3 is CASSTPGLAGGPSNTGELFF. Here the CDR3 DNA reads TGCGCCAGCAGTACCCCGGGACTAGCGGGAGGGCCGTCGAACACCGGGGAGCTGTTTTTT. This rearrangement joins TRBV10-2 to TRBJ2-2, with 16 positions matching TRBD2. Germline CDR1 and CDR2: WSHSY and SAAADI. V gave up 5 bases and J gave up 0 bases; unmatched junction bases: 9. This CDR3 is 20 amino acids long.